This TCR beta chain was sequenced during a study of molecular identifiers for immune sequencing clone quantification. Overall study: Replicate runs used RNA from about 19,000 or 110,000 naive CD8 cells, which was split five ways into aliquots, and four of those aliquots were then sequenced.

In the case of this clonotype: A much larger clonotype is one base distant, so this may be a read error.

V lost 1 base and J lost 4, with 7 bases in between. CDR3 length: 13 residues. CDR1 is MGHRA, CDR2 YSYEKL, per germline. Via MiXCR, TCRdb re-called the PCR reads, giving one row per CDR3 protein. This sample yields under 65,000 distinct CDR3 sequences, of which about 23% are seen a single time; 1.9% belongs to the top ten. The source is a human donor in good health. Some libraries in this study had Jurkat cell RNA spiked in. The sample was naive CD8+ T cells from blood, with Jurkat cell RNA spiked in. As for subset: FACS-sorted CD8+CD4-CCR7+CD45RA+ naive T cells. The chain uses TRBV4-1 and TRBJ2-5, with D unclear. The CDR3 DNA reads as TGCGCCAGCAGCCAAGGTGGTGGAGAGACCCAGTACTTC. This translates into CASSQGGGETQYF.